In this sample, the clone carrying this TCR beta chain turned up once. This sample was taken from a study of blood T cell repertoires in COVID-19. Libraries were prepared by immunoSEQ multiplex PCR; TCRdb keeps only in-frame clonotypes and omits some of them. This sample has 150,000 to 200,000 clones; roughly 85% occur once, and the top ten carry 26%. Trimming removed 3 bases from V and 1 base from J; junction bases left unmatched: 12. Germline V gene sequence: CDR1 LGHDT, CDR2 YNNKEL (reference sequence). The CDR3 is 17 amino acids. Sequenced input: peripheral blood. The V and J genes are TRBV3-1 (or the pseudogene TRBV3-2) and TRBJ2-7; TRBD1 agrees at 7 bases. The sequence was collected from a woman between 70 and 85 years old with acute or convalescent COVID-19. The CDR3 region has the DNA TGTGCCAGCAGCCAGGGCATGACAGGGATCTTATCCTACGAGCAGTACTTC. This translates into CASSQGMTGILSYEQYF.